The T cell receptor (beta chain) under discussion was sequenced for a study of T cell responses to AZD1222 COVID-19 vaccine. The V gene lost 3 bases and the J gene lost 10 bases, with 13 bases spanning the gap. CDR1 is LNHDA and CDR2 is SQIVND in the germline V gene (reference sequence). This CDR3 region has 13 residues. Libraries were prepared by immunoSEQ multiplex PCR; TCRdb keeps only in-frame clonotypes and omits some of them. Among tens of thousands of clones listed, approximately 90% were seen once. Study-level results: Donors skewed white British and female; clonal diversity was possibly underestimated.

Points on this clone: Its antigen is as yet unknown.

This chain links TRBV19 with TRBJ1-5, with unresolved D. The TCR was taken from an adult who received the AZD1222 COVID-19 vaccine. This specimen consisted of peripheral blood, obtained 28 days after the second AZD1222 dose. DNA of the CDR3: TGTGCCAGTAGTATCTCCGCAGCGGGACCCCAGCATTTT. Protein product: CASSISAAGPQHF.